Shown below are 24 T cell receptor beta chains from a single sample sequenced in a study of T cell repertoires in cytomegalovirus infection. TCRdb re-called the reads through MiXCR, storing one row per CDR3 protein. Here the sample spans almost 500,000 distinct CDR3 sequences, about 10% being singletons. Specimen: PBMCs. The receptors stem from a human donor in good health (CMV status not recorded). Some clones in this sample may be carry-over from other donors' samples.

This clonotype has a count of ten or more. J is TRBJ2-1 and V is TRBV7-2, with D possibly TRBD2 on 6 matching bases. The CDR3 is 15 amino acids. V was clipped by 3 bases and J by 5 bases, with 14 bases between them. From germline, CDR1 is SGHTA and CDR2 FQGNSA. The CDR3: CASSFAAGIHNEQFF. The CDR3 nucleotides are TGTGCCAGCAGCTTTGCGGCGGGGATCCACAATGAGCAGTTCTTC. The full variable domain, with the rest looked up from reference TRBV7-2 and TRBJ2-1, is GAGVSQSPSNKVTEKGKDVELRCDPISGHTALYWYRQSLGQGLEFLIYFQGNSAPDKSGLPSDRFSAERTGGSVSTLTIQRTQQEDSAVYLCASSFAAGIHNEQFFGPGTRLTVL.

To note about this clonotype: Germline and junction disagree at one end, which may indicate a read error. The V call is TRBV7-4, the J call TRBJ2-5, with D possibly being TRBD1 (6 bases). CDR1 and CDR2 (germline): SGHVT, SQSDAQ. This CDR3 contains 12 residues. The DNA of the CDR3 is TGTGCCAGCAGCTCCGGCGACAGGCCTCGCGCCTTC. It codes for CASSSGDRPRAF.

A few counts support this clonotype. This chain joins TRBV5-1 and TRBJ1-2; 9 bases map to TRBD1. With 2 bases clipped from V and 1 base from J, the junction kept 6 bases outside the gene matches. This CDR3 is 16 amino acids long. From germline, CDR1 is SGHRS and CDR2 YFSETQ. CDR3 loop: CASSLATGGVNYGYTF. CDR3 sequence (DNA): TGCGCCAGCAGCTTAGCTACAGGGGGCGTTAACTATGGCTACACCTTC.

The sample holds many counts of this clonotype. The gene calls are TRBV5-5 and TRBJ2-7; 8 nucleotides match TRBD2. The CDR3 is 15 amino acids. The V and J ends lost 2 bases and 4 bases, in that order; junction bases with no gene match: 8. Germline V gives CDR1 SGHKS, CDR2 YYEKEE (reference sequence). The CDR3 nucleotides are TGTGCCAGCAGCTTACAAGGGACTAGAGGATACGAGCAGTACTTC. It is translated as CASSLQGTRGYEQYF.

This clonotype was observed at least ten times. The chain combines TRBV6-1 with TRBJ2-2; 13 bases line up with TRBD2. The CDR3 has 18 residues. In germline, CDR1 is MNHNS, CDR2 SASEGT. The V and J ends lost 3 bases and 6 bases, in that order; junction bases with no gene match: 10. In DNA, the CDR3 is TGTGCCAGCAGTGAGCCAACTAGCGGGGGGGGTGACCCCGGGGAGCTGTTTTTT. Amino acid sequence: CASSEPTSGGGDPGELFF.

This clonotype was counted between two and nine times. This chain links TRBV19 with TRBJ2-7; 12 bases agree with TRBD2. The V gene end was trimmed by 3 bases and the J gene end by 4 bases; junction bases not matched to a gene: 10. The CDR3 loop spans 17 amino acids. Germline V CDR1 and CDR2: LNHDA, SQIVND (reference sequence). The CDR3 DNA is TGTGCCAGTAGTATTTCCGCGACTAGCGGGAGTTCGTACGAGCAGTACTTC. It translates to CASSISATSGSSYEQYF.

This clonotype showed up many times. CDR3 DNA sequence: TGTGCCAGCAGCTTAAACAGCCACACCGGGGAGCTGTTTTTT. Its protein is CASSLNSHTGELFF. The J gene is TRBJ2-2, the V gene TRBV7-3; D call uncertain. This CDR3 contains 14 residues. Between the trimmed V and J ends, which lost 1 base and 3 bases, there was a span of 6 bases. The germline gives CDR1 SGHTA, CDR2 FQGTGA.

This clonotype was seen many times. The genes are TRBV7-3 and TRBJ2-1, with D maybe TRBD2 (7 bases). CDR3 length equals 15 residues. V was cut by 2 bases and J by 7 bases, with 15 bases left in between. Germline loops: CDR1 SGHTA, CDR2 FQGTGA. The CDR3 spells CASSLGGGPLNEQFF. The CDR3 DNA is TGTGCCAGCAGCTTAGGCGGGGGCCCTTTGAATGAGCAGTTCTTC.

About this clonotype: A much larger clone differs from this one at a single base, so this may be a read error. The gene calls are TRBV19 and TRBJ2-2, with 13 bases identical to TRBD2. The germline gives CDR1 LNHDA, CDR2 SQIVND (reference sequence). CDR3 length: 19 residues. The CDR3 region is CASSIRWGLAGSNTGELSF. In nucleotides, the CDR3 is TGTGCCAGTAGTATACGGTGGGGACTAGCGGGATCGAACACCGGGGAGCTGTCTTTT.

This clonotype was observed at least ten times. The chain links TRBV5-1 to TRBJ2-2; tentative D call: TRBD2 (6 bases). The CDR3 runs 14 residues. Germline V gene sequence: CDR1 SGHRS, CDR2 YFSETQ. The V gene lost 5 bases and the J gene lost 7 bases, with 15 bases spanning the gap. CDR3 sequence reads: CASRQAGPSGELFF. The CDR3 coding sequence is TGCGCCAGCAGACAAGCGGGTCCCAGCGGGGAGCTGTTTTTT.

The chain carries TRBV2 and TRBJ2-7; D gene unclear. V was shortened by 6 bases and J by 7 bases, with 7 bases between the two germline ends. This CDR3 has 10 amino acids. Germline values: CDR1 SNHLY, CDR2 FYNNEI. CDR3 residues: CASRVREQYF. The CDR3 DNA follows: TGTGCCAGCAGGGTGCGAGAGCAGTACTTC.

Many counts were recorded for this clonotype. The V gene is TRBV20-1, the J gene TRBJ1-2; D gene unclear. V was shortened by 2 bases and J by 2 bases, with 12 bases between the two germline ends. The CDR3 totals 14 residues. CDR1 is DFQATT and CDR2 is SNEGSKA in the germline V gene (reference sequence). CDR3: CSARFQQVNYGYTF. The CDR3 coding sequence is TGCAGTGCTAGATTTCAACAAGTCAACTATGGCTACACCTTC.

The chain uses TRBV10-3 and TRBJ1-6; D is undetermined. CDR1 ENHRY and CDR2 SYGVKD come from the germline V gene. CDR3 size: 14 residues. Trimming took off 6 bases at V and 3 bases at J, with 9 bases between the two ends. Written as DNA, the CDR3 is TGTGCCATCAGGTCGACTAGCTATAATTCACCCCTCCACTTT. Translated, it gives CAIRSTSYNSPLHF.

About this clonotype: A much larger clonotype is one base distant, so this may be a read error. The chain recombines TRBV12-3 or TRBV12-4 with TRBJ1-5, with D maybe TRBD1 (5 bases). The CDR3 spans 15 residues. V shed 6 bases and J shed 5 bases, with 17 bases lying between them. CDR3 sequence: CASSTDSQGYQPQHF. The CDR3 DNA sequence: TGTGCCAGCAGCACCGATTCTCAGGGCTATCAGCCCCAGCATTTT.

V usage is TRBV3-1 and J usage is TRBJ1-1; 8 bases line up with TRBD1. From germline, CDR1 is LGHDT and CDR2 YNNKEL (reference sequence). The CDR3 loop spans 16 amino acids. V shed 3 bases and J 3 bases; nucleotides not matched to a gene: 9. The CDR3 loop is CASSQGTGLWDTEAFF. In DNA form, the CDR3 reads TGTGCCAGCAGCCAGGGGACAGGTCTATGGGACACTGAAGCTTTCTTT.

There are many counts of this clonotype. The chain recombines TRBV23-1 with TRBJ2-7, with D perhaps being TRBD1 or TRBD2 (5 bases each). TRBV23-1 is an ORF, with its function uncertain. The CDR3 sequence is 15 residues long. Trimming removed 5 bases at V and 4 bases at J, with 18 bases between. The CDR3, as DNA: TGCGCCAGCAGTTACGGGACCTTGGTTGATTACGAGCAGTACTTC. It specifies CASSYGTLVDYEQYF.

This chain joins TRBV9 and TRBJ2-3, with D unclear. This CDR3 comprises 16 residues. Germline V gene sequence: CDR1 SGDLS, CDR2 YYNGEE. Trimming removed 4 bases from V and 6 bases from J, with 21 bases in between. The CDR3 bases are TGTGCCAGCAGCCCGAGAGTCGTGGGGATTGCCGATACGCAGTATTTT. This sequence encodes CASSPRVVGIADTQYF.

This chain links TRBV19 with TRBJ2-1, with D unclear. CDR3 length equals 14 residues. Germline V gene data show CDR1 as LNHDA and CDR2 as SQIVND (reference sequence). V shed 3 bases and J shed 0 bases, with 6 bases lying between them. The CDR3: CASSMVGSYNEQFF. The CDR3 nucleotides are TGTGCCAGTAGTATGGTGGGCTCCTACAATGAGCAGTTCTTC.

This clonotype was seen at least ten times. This sequence joins TRBV11-2 and TRBJ2-1; 14 nucleotides match TRBD2. Unmatched junction bases numbered 0, after V lost 5 bases and J lost 6 bases. The CDR3 is 14 amino acids. Germline lookup yields CDR1 SGHAT and CDR2 FQNNGV. CDR3 coding DNA: TGTGCCAGCAGCGGGACTAGCGGGAGCAATGAGCAGTTCTTC. Translation: CASSGTSGSNEQFF. The full variable domain, with the rest looked up from reference TRBV11-2 and TRBJ2-1, is EAGVAQSPRYKIIEKRQSVAFWCNPISGHATLYWYQQILGQGPKLLIQFQNNGVVDDSQLPKDRFSAERLKGVDSTLKIQPAKLEDSAVYLCASSGTSGSNEQFFGPGTRLTVL.

In its sample, this clonotype was seen many times. V and J are TRBV12-3 or TRBV12-4 and TRBJ2-7; D not certain. This CDR3 contains 13 residues. Trimming took off 3 bases at V and 2 bases at J, with 8 bases between the two ends. As DNA, the CDR3 is TGTGCCAGCAGTTTTAACAAGGCCTACGAGCAGTACTTC. Amino acids: CASSFNKAYEQYF.

Concerning this clonotype: A much more abundant neighbour one base away suggests this may be a read error. The chain uses TRBV18 and TRBJ1-4, with unresolved D. The CDR3 covers 16 residues. Germline assignment: CDR1 KGHSH and CDR2 LQKENI. This CDR3 reads CTSSTRKVATNEKLFF. In DNA, the CDR3 is TGTACCAGCTCAACGAGAAAAGTTGCAACTAATGAAAAACTGTTTTTT.

The chain employs TRBV20-1 and TRBJ1-2, with a weak D call TRBD1 (6 bases). Between the trimmed V and J ends, which lost 1 base and 0 bases, there was a span of 24 bases. The CDR3 has 19 residues. Germline V gene lookup returns CDR1 DFQATT and CDR2 SNEGSKA (reference sequence). The CDR3 is CSARGVGTREGEANYGYTF. CDR3 DNA: TGCAGTGCTAGAGGAGTGGGGACCAGAGAGGGGGAAGCTAACTATGGCTACACCTTC.

Ten or more counts support this clonotype. J is TRBJ1-1 and V is TRBV12-3 or TRBV12-4; D uncertain. Trimming removed 5 bases at V and 1 base at J, with 2 bases between. This CDR3 region has 11 residues. CDR3 bases: TGTGCCAGCAGTCGGAACACTGAAGCTTTCTTT. Its translation: CASSRNTEAFF.

This clonotype occurred many times. This chain uses TRBV28 with TRBJ2-1, with D possibly called TRBD1 or TRBD2 (5 bases each). Per germline, CDR1 MDHEN and CDR2 SYDVKM. This CDR3 has 14 amino acids. Trimming took 7 bases from V and 4 from J, leaving 14 bases between them. DNA of the CDR3: TGTGCCAGCAACACCCCGAGGGGATACAATGAGCAGTTCTTC. Translation gives CASNTPRGYNEQFF.